What follows is one TCR beta chain and its context. The data derive from a study of OX40 agonist ivuxolimab in advanced cancers. Study context: People in dose escalation had one of these cancers: hepatocellular carcinoma, melanoma, renal cell or head and neck cancer. Age averaged 60 years (range about 20 to 79), and 80% to 90% were male.

Measured with immunoSEQ multiplex PCR; TCRdb has only the in-frame clones, and not every one. The sample holds about 34,000 clones, 85% to 95% seen once. Sequenced material: CD4+ or CD8+ T cells sorted from blood, taken in a trial of the OX40 agonist ivuxolimab. This TCR was sampled from an adult with an advanced solid tumor such as melanoma, head and neck, liver or kidney cancer.

This CDR3 reads CASSLGQESYEQYF. The CDR3 nucleotides read TGCGCCAGCAGCTTGGGACAGGAGAGCTACGAGCAGTACTTC. The chain recombines TRBV5-1 with TRBJ2-7, with D tentatively TRBD1 (6 bases). CDR1 is SGHRS, CDR2 YFSETQ, per germline. Deletions cut 0 bases from V and 3 bases from J, with 10 bases between. The CDR3 runs 14 residues.